A single sample is the source of the 4 T cell receptor beta chains below, sequenced in a study of OX40 agonist ivuxolimab in advanced cancers. Assay: immunoSEQ multiplex PCR; the TCRdb copy retains only in-frame clones and omits some. The sample yields tens of thousands of clones, around 84% seen once. The sequencing used CD4+ or CD8+ T cells sorted from blood, collected in a trial of the OX40 agonist ivuxolimab. All receptors come from an adult with an advanced solid tumor such as melanoma, head and neck, liver or kidney cancer.

The V gene is TRBV9, the J gene TRBJ2-3; D is ambiguous. This CDR3 contains 16 residues. V lost 3 bases and J lost 2, with 16 bases in between. Germline lookup yields CDR1 SGDLS and CDR2 YYNGEE. CDR3 amino acids: CASSALTTQDTDTQYF. The CDR3 nucleotides are TGTGCCAGCAGCGCCTTAACAACCCAAGACACAGATACGCAGTATTTT.

This rearrangement joins TRBV2 to TRBJ1-4; TRBD1 matches 8 bases. V lost 4 bases and J lost 8; bases outside the gene matches: 9. There are 15 residues in the CDR3. From germline, CDR1 is SNHLY and CDR2 FYNNEI. The DNA of the CDR3 is TGTGCCAGCAGTGCCCAGACAGGGGAGAGGGAAAAACTGTTTTTT. This codes for CASSAQTGEREKLFF.

With respect to this clone: A junction end diverges from the germline sequence, so it may reflect a read error. This rearrangement joins TRBV7-7 to TRBJ2-2, with D possibly being TRBD1 (5 bases). CDR3 length: 15 amino acids. Per the germline V gene, CDR1 is SSHAT and CDR2 is FNYEAQ (reference sequence). Here the CDR3 DNA reads TGTGCTAGCAGCCTTGACAGAGTTAACACCGGGGAGCTGTTTTTT. Encoded protein: CASSLDRVNTGELFF.

This chain connects TRBV6-1 to TRBJ1-2; unclear D gene. The CDR3 totals 14 residues. Germline loops: CDR1 MNHNS, CDR2 SASEGT. V was shortened by 7 bases and J by 0 bases, with 12 bases between the two germline ends. The CDR3 spells CASTLVRANYGYTF. CDR3 DNA: TGTGCCAGCACCCTTGTTAGGGCTAACTATGGCTACACCTTC.